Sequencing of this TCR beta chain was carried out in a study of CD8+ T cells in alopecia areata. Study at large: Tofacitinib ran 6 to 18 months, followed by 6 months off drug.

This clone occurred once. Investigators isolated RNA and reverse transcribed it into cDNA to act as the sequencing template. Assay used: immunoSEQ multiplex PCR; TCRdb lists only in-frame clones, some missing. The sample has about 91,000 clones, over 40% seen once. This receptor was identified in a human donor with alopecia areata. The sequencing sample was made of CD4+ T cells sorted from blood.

The CDR3 bases are TGCGCCAGCAGCTTGGGACTAGCGGGGGACAATGAGCAGTTCTTC. Translating gives CASSLGLAGDNEQFF. V is TRBV5-1 and J is TRBJ2-1; 12 positions match TRBD2. Germline-derived CDR1 and CDR2 are SGHRS and YFSETQ. The V segment lost 0 bases and the J segment 5 bases; nucleotides outside the gene matches: 0. The CDR3 totals 15 residues.